The 9 T cell receptor beta chains in this list originate from one sample, sequenced in a study of T-cell reconstitution after alpha-beta-depleted transplantation in children. Molecular barcoding with unique molecular identifiers was used for the TCRbeta library. TCRdb itself ran the PCR reads through MiXCR, one entry per CDR3 protein. Of fewer than 750,000 distinct CDR3 sequences in the sample, 25% to 30% were seen once. This specimen was PBMCs, taken before TCRalphabeta/CD19-depleted stem cell transplant. The receptor set was obtained from a boy less than two years old with Wiskott-Aldrich syndrome, due to receive a stem cell transplant.

The V call is TRBV4-2, the J call TRBJ2-5; 9 nucleotides line up with TRBD1. Germline CDR1 and CDR2: LGHNA and YNFKEQ. V gave up 5 bases and J gave up 1 base; unmatched junction bases: 5. The CDR3 length is 15 residues. The CDR3 loop is CASSLKTGGQETQYF. The CDR3 DNA sequence: TGTGCCAGCAGCTTAAAGACAGGGGGCCAAGAGACCCAGTACTTC.

A remark on this clonotype: One end of the junction varies from germline; a read error may be responsible. J is TRBJ2-7 and V is TRBV5-1, with 8 bases fitting TRBD2. From germline, CDR1 is SGHRS and CDR2 YFSETQ. The CDR3 contains 13 residues. The chain's CDR3 is CASSLDPLIAGTF. CDR3 nucleotides: TGCGCCAGCAGCTTGGACCCCCTTATAGCGGGAACCTTC.

The chain combines TRBV18 with TRBJ1-1, with D unresolved. V lost 1 base, J lost 0 bases, and 6 bases lay in between. The germline CDR1 and CDR2 sequences are KGHSH and LQKENI. This CDR3 comprises 14 residues. The DNA for the CDR3 is TGTGCCAGCTCACCACAGGTCATGAACACTGAAGCTTTCTTT. Protein: CASSPQVMNTEAFF.

This clonotype was observed a few times. CDR3 in DNA: TGTGCCAGCAGACACCCTAAACGGGAGGCCCAGTTCTTC. Amino acids: CASRHPKREAQFF. The rearrangement joins TRBV6-2 or TRBV6-3 to TRBJ2-1; 7 positions match TRBD2. Germline CDR1 is MNHEY and CDR2 is SVGEGT. This CDR3 is 13 amino acids long. V shed 6 bases and J 13 bases; nucleotides not matched to a gene: 12.

The V gene is TRBV5-1, the J gene TRBJ1-1, with D unresolved. This CDR3 has 14 amino acids. Germline lookup yields CDR1 SGHRS and CDR2 YFSETQ. The V end was cut by 0 bases, the J end by 0 bases, with 6 bases between. The CDR3 here is CASSLGSVNTEAFF. CDR3 DNA: TGCGCCAGCAGCTTGGGTTCGGTGAACACTGAAGCTTTCTTT.

The V and J genes are TRBV5-1 and TRBJ2-5; TRBD2 matches at 8 bases. CDR1 is SGHRS and CDR2 is YFSETQ in the germline V gene. The V gene end was trimmed by 2 bases and the J gene end by 4 bases; junction bases not matched to a gene: 7. There are 15 residues in the CDR3. CDR3 nucleotide sequence: TGCGCCAGCAGCTTCCAAGCGGGAGCGGGAGAGACCCAGTACTTC. Its translation is CASSFQAGAGETQYF. The variable domain in full, with the rest retrieved from reference TRBV5-1 and TRBJ2-5, is KAGVTQTPRYLIKTRGQQVTLSCSPISGHRSVSWYQQTPGQGLQFLFEYFSETQRNKGNFPGRFSGRQFSNSRSEMNVSTLELGDSALYLCASSFQAGAGETQYFGPGTRLLVL.

With respect to this clonotype: A much larger clonotype is one base distant, so this may be a read error. The chain employs TRBV20-1 and TRBJ1-5; possible D gene TRBD1, 5 bases. This CDR3 is 12 amino acids long. Between the trimmed V and J ends, which lost 1 base and 5 bases, there was a span of 6 bases. Looked up from germline, CDR1 is DFQATT and CDR2 is SNEGSKA (reference sequence). In DNA, the CDR3 is TGCAGTGCTAGAGGGGGGGATCAGCCCCAGCATTTT. This codes for CSARGGDQPQHF.

This clonotype was picked up many times. This chain connects TRBV5-1 to TRBJ2-3, with 7 bases lining up with TRBD2. The junction had 7 bases not matched to a gene; V was cut back by 6 bases and J by 3 bases. Germline CDR1 is SGHRS and CDR2 is YFSETQ. CDR3 length equals 14 residues. CDR3 sequence: CASIRGGSTDTQYF. DNA for the CDR3: TGCGCCAGCATCAGAGGCGGGAGTACAGATACGCAGTATTTT. The whole variable domain, remainder taken from reference TRBV5-1 and TRBJ2-3, is KAGVTQTPRYLIKTRGQQVTLSCSPISGHRSVSWYQQTPGQGLQFLFEYFSETQRNKGNFPGRFSGRQFSNSRSEMNVSTLELGDSALYLCASIRGGSTDTQYFGPGTRLTVL.

This clonotype was detected only a few times. The chain recombines TRBV15 with TRBJ2-5; 12 bases fit TRBD2. This CDR3 region has 15 residues. Germline V lookup: CDR1 LNHNV, CDR2 YYDKDF (reference sequence). Losses at the gene ends were 4 bases for V and 6 bases for J; bases not matched to a gene: 6. CDR3 in DNA: TGTGCCACCAGCAAACCGACTAGCGGGAGCAAGACCCAGTACTTC. Translating gives CATSKPTSGSKTQYF.